These 16 T cell receptor beta chains came from one sample sequenced in a study of blood T cell repertoires in COVID-19. TCRdb keeps only in-frame clones here, not all; method: immunoSEQ multiplex PCR. In the table there are 45,000 to 55,000 clones, around 84% of which are singletons. The sample taken for sequencing was peripheral blood. The receptors were sampled from a man aged 50 or older with acute or convalescent COVID-19.

There are a few counts of this clone. This chain joins TRBV7-9 and TRBJ2-1, with TRBD1 matching over 7 bases. CDR1 SEHNR and CDR2 FQNEAQ come from the germline V gene (reference sequence). CDR3 length equals 15 residues. With 4 bases clipped from V and 3 bases from J, the junction kept 6 bases outside the gene matches. This CDR3 is CASSSYGQVYNEQFF. The CDR3 DNA sequence: TGTGCCAGCAGCTCCTACGGACAGGTCTACAATGAGCAGTTCTTC.

The V gene is TRBV27, the J gene TRBJ1-5, with 7 positions matching TRBD1. Germline V lookup: CDR1 MNHEY, CDR2 SMNVEV (reference sequence). V lost 0 bases to trimming and J lost 2 bases; unmatched junction nucleotides: 1. The CDR3 runs to 15 residues. In DNA form, the CDR3 reads TGTGCCAGCAGTTTATCCGGGACAGGCAATCAGCCCCAGCATTTT. As protein: CASSLSGTGNQPQHF.

This sequence joins TRBV6-6 and TRBJ1-6; 8 bases align to TRBD1. Per germline, CDR1 MNHNY and CDR2 SVGAGI (reference sequence). This CDR3 comprises 17 residues. V shed 5 bases and J 2 bases; nucleotides not matched to a gene: 8. CDR3 bases: TGTGCCAGCAGTCCCGGACAGGGCTACACCTATAATTCACCCCTCCACTTT. Encoded protein: CASSPGQGYTYNSPLHF.

This rearrangement joins TRBV12-3 or TRBV12-4 to TRBJ1-1, with D maybe TRBD1 (5 bases). The CDR3 is 13 residues long. V shed 8 bases and J shed 0 bases, with 10 bases lying between them. The CDR3 loop reads CASRGLMNTEAFF. The CDR3 nucleotides read TGTGCCAGCCGGGGACTGATGAACACTGAAGCTTTCTTT.

This rearrangement joins TRBV15 to TRBJ2-2; 12 bases fit TRBD2. This CDR3 has 15 amino acids. In germline, CDR1 is LNHNV, CDR2 YYDKDF (reference sequence). With 3 bases clipped from V and 6 bases from J, the junction kept 2 bases outside the gene matches. CDR3 residues: CATSRRLAGAGELFF. The DNA of the CDR3 is TGTGCCACCAGCAGGCGACTAGCGGGAGCCGGGGAGCTGTTTTTT.

The rearrangement uses TRBV7-3 and TRBJ1-4, with D possibly matching TRBD1 (6 bases). This CDR3 spans 15 amino acids. Looked up from germline, CDR1 is SGHTA and CDR2 is FQGTGA. Trimming cost V 5 bases and J 8 bases, with 18 bases left between them. The CDR3 DNA reads TGTGCCAGCAGCCCTGGGACACGCCAAGGGGAAAAACTGTTTTTT. The encoded protein is CASSPGTRQGEKLFF.

The sample holds one count of this clone. The CDR3, as DNA: TGCGCCAGCAGCTTCCAGGGTATGGATACGCAGTATTTT. Translated: CASSFQGMDTQYF. The chain joins TRBV5-1 to TRBJ2-3; D perhaps matches TRBD1 (5 bases). The CDR3 loop spans 13 amino acids. The V end was cut by 2 bases, the J end by 6 bases, with 10 bases between. Per the germline V gene, CDR1 is SGHRS and CDR2 is YFSETQ.

V gene TRBV19 combines with J gene TRBJ2-4, with D perhaps TRBD2 (5 bases). Germline assignment: CDR1 LNHDA and CDR2 SQIVND (reference sequence). Trimming took off 0 bases at V and 1 base at J, with 16 bases between the two ends. The CDR3 loop spans 18 amino acids. CDR3 residues: CASSIDVGVFVAKNIQYF. CDR3 nucleotide sequence: TGTGCCAGTAGTATAGATGTCGGGGTTTTCGTGGCCAAAAACATTCAGTACTTC.

This chain uses TRBV7-9 with TRBJ1-1, with a weak D call TRBD1 (5 bases). The CDR3 consists of 12 residues. Germline assignment: CDR1 SEHNR and CDR2 FQNEAQ (reference sequence). Trimming cost V 4 bases and J 3 bases, with 6 bases left between them. The CDR3 region has the DNA TGTGCCAGCAGCTCCAGGGACACTGAAGCTTTCTTT. It encodes CASSSRDTEAFF.

The chain combines TRBV14 with TRBJ1-6; no firm D call. CDR3 length equals 13 residues. V was pared by 1 base and J by 10 bases, with 8 bases between. Germline V CDR1 and CDR2: SGHDN, FVKESK. The CDR3 DNA is TGTGCCAGCAGCCAAGCTGGCCAGTCACCCCTCCACTTT. Encoded protein: CASSQAGQSPLHF.

The gene calls are TRBV4-1 and TRBJ2-7, with D perhaps TRBD2 (6 bases). Trimming shortened V by 4 bases and J by 3 bases, and 13 bases separated the two germline ends. In germline, CDR1 is MGHRA, CDR2 YSYEKL. The CDR3 runs to 14 residues. The CDR3 coding sequence is TGCGCCAGCAGCCCCTCCGGGACTTACTACGAGCAGTACTTC. It yields the protein CASSPSGTYYEQYF.

V gene TRBV6-2 or TRBV6-3 combines with J gene TRBJ1-1; 8 nucleotides align to TRBD1. CDR1 MNHEY and CDR2 SVGEGT come from the germline V gene. The CDR3 length is 12 residues. J was trimmed by 11 bases and V by 2 bases; bases with no gene match: 4. CDR3 in amino acids: CASSYTRDRAFF. CDR3 bases: TGTGCCAGCAGTTACACCCGGGACAGGGCTTTCTTT.

The chain couples TRBV28 to TRBJ2-2, with TRBD1 matching over 8 bases. Germline V CDR1 and CDR2: MDHEN, SYDVKM. The junction had 10 bases not matched to a gene; V was cut back by 5 bases and J by 5 bases. This CDR3 contains 16 residues. CDR3 DNA sequence: TGTGCCAGCAGTCCCCATGGACAGGGAAAAACCGGGGAGCTGTTTTTT. Translation gives CASSPHGQGKTGELFF.

The J gene is TRBJ1-1, the V gene TRBV21-1; the table's D call of TRBD1 was not tested on the DNA. TRBV21-1 represents a pseudogene. This CDR3 comprises 14 residues. The CDR3 is CASSVRDNCTEAFF. The CDR3 DNA reads TGTGCCAGCAGCGTCCGGGACAACTGCACTGAAGCTTTCTTT.

V and J are TRBV5-8 and TRBJ2-1; TRBD1 agrees at 9 bases. CDR3 size: 16 residues. V dropped 4 bases and J dropped 4; count of bases not matched to a gene: 9. Germline loops: CDR1 SGHTS, CDR2 YDEGEE. CDR3 nucleotides: TGTGCCAGCAGCCGTGGCGGACAGGGGATTTACAATGAGCAGTTCTTC. It encodes CASSRGGQGIYNEQFF.

The CDR3 DNA reads TGTGCCAGCAGCCAACAGGGAAAGTCTAATGAAAAACTGTTTTTT. This gives the protein CASSQQGKSNEKLFF. The rearrangement links TRBV3-1 (or the pseudogene TRBV3-2) to TRBJ1-4, with D tentatively TRBD1 (5 bases). The V end lost 2 bases, the J end lost 3 bases, and 10 bases lay between the germline ends. This CDR3 is 15 amino acids long. Germline loops: CDR1 LGHDT, CDR2 YNNKEL (reference sequence).